This T cell receptor (beta chain) was sequenced for a study of blood T cells in healthy people across ages. The authors ran a second PCR of about 7 to 12 cycles using a sample-barcoded 5' primer and a J-beta primer mix. TCRdb itself ran the 5' RACE reads through MiXCR, one entry per CDR3 protein. Altogether 1.4 million to 1.5 million distinct CDR3 sequences are present, around 39% being singletons, with the ten largest covering roughly 7.7%. This CDR3 is 15 amino acids long. With V trimmed by 1 base and J by 11 bases, 10 bases remained unmatched. CDR1 is SEHNR, CDR2 FQNEAQ, per germline (reference sequence). All donors came from Russia, were Caucasian and healthy, and spanned ages about 6 to 90.

The source is a young woman in good health. Sequenced sample: blood. The chain recombines TRBV7-9 with TRBJ2-5, with 10 bases aligning to TRBD2. The CDR3 is CASSLEGTSATRQYF. The CDR3 nucleotides are TGTGCCAGCAGCTTAGAGGGGACTAGCGCGACCCGGCAGTACTTC.